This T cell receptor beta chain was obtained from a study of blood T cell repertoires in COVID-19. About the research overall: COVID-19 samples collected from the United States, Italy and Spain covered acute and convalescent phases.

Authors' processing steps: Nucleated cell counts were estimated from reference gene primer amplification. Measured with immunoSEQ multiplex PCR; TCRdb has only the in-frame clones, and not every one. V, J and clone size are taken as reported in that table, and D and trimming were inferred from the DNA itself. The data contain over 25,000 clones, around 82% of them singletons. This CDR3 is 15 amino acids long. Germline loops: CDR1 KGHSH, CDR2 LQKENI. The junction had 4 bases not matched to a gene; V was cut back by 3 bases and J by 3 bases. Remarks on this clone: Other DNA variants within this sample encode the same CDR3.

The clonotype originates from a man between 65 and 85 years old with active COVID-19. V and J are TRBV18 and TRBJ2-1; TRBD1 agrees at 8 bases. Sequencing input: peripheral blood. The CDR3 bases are TGTGCCAGCTCACCTCGGACAGGGAACTACAATGAGCAGTTCTTC. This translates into CASSPRTGNYNEQFF.